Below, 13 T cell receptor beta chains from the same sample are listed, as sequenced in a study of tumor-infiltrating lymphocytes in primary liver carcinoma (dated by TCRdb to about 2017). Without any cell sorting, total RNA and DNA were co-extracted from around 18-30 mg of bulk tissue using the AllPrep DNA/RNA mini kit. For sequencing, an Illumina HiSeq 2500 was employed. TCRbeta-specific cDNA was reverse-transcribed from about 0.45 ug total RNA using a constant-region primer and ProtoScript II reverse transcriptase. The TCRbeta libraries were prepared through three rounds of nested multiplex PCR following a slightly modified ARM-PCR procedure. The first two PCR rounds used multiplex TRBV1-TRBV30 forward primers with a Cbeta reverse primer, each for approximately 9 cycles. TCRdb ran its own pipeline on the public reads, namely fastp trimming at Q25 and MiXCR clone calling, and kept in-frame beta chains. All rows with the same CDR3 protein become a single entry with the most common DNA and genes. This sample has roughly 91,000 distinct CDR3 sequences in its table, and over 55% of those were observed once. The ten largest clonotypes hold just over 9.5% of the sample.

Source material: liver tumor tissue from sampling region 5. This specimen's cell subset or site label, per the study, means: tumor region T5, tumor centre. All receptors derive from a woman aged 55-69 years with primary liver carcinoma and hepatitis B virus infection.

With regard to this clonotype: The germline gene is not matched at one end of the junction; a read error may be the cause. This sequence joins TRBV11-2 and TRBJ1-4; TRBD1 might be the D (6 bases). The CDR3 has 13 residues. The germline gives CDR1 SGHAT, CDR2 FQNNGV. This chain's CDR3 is CASRNRDHEKLFF. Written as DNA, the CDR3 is TGTGCTAGCAGGAACAGGGACCATGAAAAACTGTTTTTT.

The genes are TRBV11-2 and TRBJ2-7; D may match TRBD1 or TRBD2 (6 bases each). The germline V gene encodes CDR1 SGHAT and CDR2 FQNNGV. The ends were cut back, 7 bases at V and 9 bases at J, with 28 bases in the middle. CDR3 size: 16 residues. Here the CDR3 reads CASTTLGRETRGVQYF. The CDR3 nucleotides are TGTGCCAGCACGACTCTTGGGCGAGAGACAAGGGGGGTGCAGTACTTC.

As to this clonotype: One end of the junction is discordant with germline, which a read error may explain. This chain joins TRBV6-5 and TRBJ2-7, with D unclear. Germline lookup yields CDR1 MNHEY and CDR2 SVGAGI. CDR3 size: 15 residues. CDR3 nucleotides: TGTGCCAGCAGCCTTGACGGGTTGGTCCCCTACGAGCAGCACTTC. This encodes CASSLDGLVPYEQHF.

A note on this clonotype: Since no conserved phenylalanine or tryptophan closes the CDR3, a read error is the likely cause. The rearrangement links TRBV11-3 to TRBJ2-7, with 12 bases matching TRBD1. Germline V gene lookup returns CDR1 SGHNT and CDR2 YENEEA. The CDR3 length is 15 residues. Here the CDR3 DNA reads TGTGCCTGCAGCCCCGGGACAGGGGGCGACTACGAGCAGTACTTA. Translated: CACSPGTGGDYEQYL.

Here the CDR3 DNA reads TGCAGCGCTCAGGAAGGCTACAATGAGCAGTTCTTC. It specifies CSAQEGYNEQFF. This chain joins TRBV29-1 and TRBJ2-1; D is ambiguous. The CDR3 spans 12 residues. Between the trimmed V and J ends, which lost 7 bases and 3 bases, there was a span of 10 bases. Germline CDR1 and CDR2: SQVTM and ANQGSEA.

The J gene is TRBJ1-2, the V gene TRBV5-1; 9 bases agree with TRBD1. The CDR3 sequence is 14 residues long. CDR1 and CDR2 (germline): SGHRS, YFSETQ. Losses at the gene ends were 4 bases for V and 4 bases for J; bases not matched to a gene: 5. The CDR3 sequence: CASSTDRGIYGYTF. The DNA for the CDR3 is TGCGCCAGCAGCACGGACAGGGGCATCTATGGCTACACCTTC.

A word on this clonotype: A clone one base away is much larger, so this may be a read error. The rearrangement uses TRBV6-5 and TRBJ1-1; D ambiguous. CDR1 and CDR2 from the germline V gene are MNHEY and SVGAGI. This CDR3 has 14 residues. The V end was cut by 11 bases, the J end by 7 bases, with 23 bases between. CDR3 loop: CAVQPRVGYIEAFF. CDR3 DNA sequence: TGTGCCGTTCAGCCCCGGGTGGGCTACATTGAAGCTTTCTTT.

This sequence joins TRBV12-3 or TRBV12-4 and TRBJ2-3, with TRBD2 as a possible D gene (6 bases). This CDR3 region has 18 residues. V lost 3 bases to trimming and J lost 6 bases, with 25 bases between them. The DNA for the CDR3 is TGTGCCAGCAGTTTCTTTCTCGCAGACGGCCAGGAGGGCGATACGCAGTATTTT. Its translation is CASSFFLADGQEGDTQYF.

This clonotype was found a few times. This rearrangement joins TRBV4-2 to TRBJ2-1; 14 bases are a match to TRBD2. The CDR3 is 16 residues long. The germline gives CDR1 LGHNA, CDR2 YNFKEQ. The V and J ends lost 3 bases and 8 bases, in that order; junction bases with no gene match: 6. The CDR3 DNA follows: TGTGCCAGCAGCCAGGGGACTAGCGGGAGTAGGGATGAGCAGTTCTTC. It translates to CASSQGTSGSRDEQFF.

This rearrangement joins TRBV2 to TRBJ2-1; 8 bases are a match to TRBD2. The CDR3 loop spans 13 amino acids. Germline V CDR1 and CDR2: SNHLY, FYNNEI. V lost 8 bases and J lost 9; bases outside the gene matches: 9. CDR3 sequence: CASAPRREVEQFF. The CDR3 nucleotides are TGTGCCAGCGCCCCCCGGCGGGAGGTTGAGCAGTTCTTC.

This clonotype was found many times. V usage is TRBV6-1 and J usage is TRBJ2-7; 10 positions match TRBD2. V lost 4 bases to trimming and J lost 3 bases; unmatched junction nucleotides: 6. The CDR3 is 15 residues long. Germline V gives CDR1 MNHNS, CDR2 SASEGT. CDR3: CASSALAGENYEQYF. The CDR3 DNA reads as TGTGCCAGCAGTGCTCTAGCGGGAGAAAACTACGAGCAGTACTTC.

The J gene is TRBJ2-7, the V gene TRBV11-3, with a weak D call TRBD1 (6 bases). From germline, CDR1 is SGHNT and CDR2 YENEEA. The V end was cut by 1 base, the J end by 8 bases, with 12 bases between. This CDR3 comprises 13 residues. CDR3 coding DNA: TGTGCCAGCAGCTTAGGGGGGCCCTGCAAGCAGTACTTC. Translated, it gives CASSLGGPCKQYF.

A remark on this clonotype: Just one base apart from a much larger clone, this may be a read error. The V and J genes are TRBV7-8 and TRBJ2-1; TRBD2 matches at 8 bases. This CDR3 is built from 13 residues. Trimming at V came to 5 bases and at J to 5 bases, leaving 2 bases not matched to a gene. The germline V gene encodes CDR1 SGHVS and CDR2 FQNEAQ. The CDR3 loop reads CASSPREDNEQFF. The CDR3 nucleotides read TGTGCCAGCAGCCCGCGGGAGGACAATGAGCAGTTCTTC.